This T cell receptor (beta chain) was sequenced during a study of T-cell memory formation after mild COVID-19. In the case of this clonotype: What it binds is not known.

Trimming stripped 7 bases from V and 4 bases from J, with 13 bases between. The germline gives CDR1 MDHEN, CDR2 SYDVKM. This CDR3 region has 13 residues. Study-wide results and caveats: There was a balanced CD4/CD8 profile in clones contracting day 15 to 85, and later expanders leaned CD4+. Clones that contracted clustered mainly in CM and EM if CD4+ and in EMRA if CD8+. Memory from before infection featured some responding clones, which suggests cross-reactive memory joined.

From 5'RACE with constant-segment primers came TCR alpha and TCR beta cDNA libraries that carried sample barcodes and UMIs. A single record per CDR3 protein comes from TCRdb applying MiXCR to the 5' RACE reads. This repertoire shows 400,000 to 550,000 distinct CDR3 sequences, around 25% found once; its top ten account for around 12%. Sequenced material: PBMCs or a T cell subset sorted from them (not recorded which). The chain is built from TRBV28 and TRBJ1-1; possibly TRBD1 for D (5 bases). The receptor's source is an adult woman who had mild COVID-19 (a few samples of this study predate the infection). Cell type and time point are not known. CDR3 amino acids: CASNAREATEAFF. The CDR3 DNA reads as TGTGCCAGCAACGCCAGGGAAGCCACTGAAGCTTTCTTT.